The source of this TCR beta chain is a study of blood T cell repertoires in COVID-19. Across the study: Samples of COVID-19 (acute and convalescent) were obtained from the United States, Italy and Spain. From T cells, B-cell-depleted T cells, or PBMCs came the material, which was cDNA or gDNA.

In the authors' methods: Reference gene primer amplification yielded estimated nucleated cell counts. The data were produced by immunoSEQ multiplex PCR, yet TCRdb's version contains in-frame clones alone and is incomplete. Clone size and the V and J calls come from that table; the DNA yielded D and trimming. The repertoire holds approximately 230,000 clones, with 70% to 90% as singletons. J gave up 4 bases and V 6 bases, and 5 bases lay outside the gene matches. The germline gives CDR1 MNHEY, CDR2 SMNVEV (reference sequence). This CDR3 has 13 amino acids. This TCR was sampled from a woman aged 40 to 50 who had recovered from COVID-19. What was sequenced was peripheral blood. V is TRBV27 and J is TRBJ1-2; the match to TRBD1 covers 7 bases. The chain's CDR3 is CASSQTGIYGYTF. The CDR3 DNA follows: TGTGCCAGCAGCCAGACAGGGATCTATGGCTACACCTTC.